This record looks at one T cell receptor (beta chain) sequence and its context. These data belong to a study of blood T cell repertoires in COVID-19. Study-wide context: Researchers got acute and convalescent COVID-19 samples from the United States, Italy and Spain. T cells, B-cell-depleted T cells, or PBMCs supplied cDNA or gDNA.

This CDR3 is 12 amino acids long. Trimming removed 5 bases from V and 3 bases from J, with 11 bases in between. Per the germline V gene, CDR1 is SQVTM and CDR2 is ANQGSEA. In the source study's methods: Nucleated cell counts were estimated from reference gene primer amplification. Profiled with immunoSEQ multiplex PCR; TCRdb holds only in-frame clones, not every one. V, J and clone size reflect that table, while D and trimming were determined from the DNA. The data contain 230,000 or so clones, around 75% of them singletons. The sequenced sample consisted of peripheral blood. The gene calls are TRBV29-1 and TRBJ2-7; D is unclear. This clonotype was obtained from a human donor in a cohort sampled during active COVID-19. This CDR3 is CSVLLGVYEQYF. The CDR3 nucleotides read TGCAGCGTTCTCCTAGGTGTCTACGAGCAGTACTTC.